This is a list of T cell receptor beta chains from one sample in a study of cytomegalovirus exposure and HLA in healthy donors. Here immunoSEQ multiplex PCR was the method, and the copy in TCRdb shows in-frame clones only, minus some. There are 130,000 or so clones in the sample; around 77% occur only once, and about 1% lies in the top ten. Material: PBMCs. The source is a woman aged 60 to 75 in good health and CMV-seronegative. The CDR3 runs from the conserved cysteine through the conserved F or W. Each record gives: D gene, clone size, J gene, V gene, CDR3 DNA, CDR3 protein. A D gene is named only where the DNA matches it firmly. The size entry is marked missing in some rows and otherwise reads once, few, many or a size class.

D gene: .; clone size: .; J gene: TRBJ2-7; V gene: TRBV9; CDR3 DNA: TGTGCCAGCAGCGTTGGGCCAGACTACTCCTACGAGCAGTACTTC; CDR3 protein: CASSVGPDYSYEQYF
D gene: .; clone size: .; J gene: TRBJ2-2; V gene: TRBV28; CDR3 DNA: TGTGCCAGCAACACCTACACCGGGGAGCTGTTTTTT; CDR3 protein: CASNTYTGELFF
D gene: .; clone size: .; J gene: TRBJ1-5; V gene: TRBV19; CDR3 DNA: TGTGCCAGTAGTATAGTACGGGACAATCAGCCCCAGCATTTT; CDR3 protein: CASSIVRDNQPQHF
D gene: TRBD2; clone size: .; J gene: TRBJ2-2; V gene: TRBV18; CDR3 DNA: TGTGCCAGCTCACCCCAACCGGGGGGGCCGACCGGGGAGCTGTTTTTT; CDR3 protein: CASSPQPGGPTGELFF
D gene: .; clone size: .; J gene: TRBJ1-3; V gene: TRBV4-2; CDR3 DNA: TGTGCCAGCAGCCAACAAGGGGGGGACCCTGGAAACACCATATATTTT; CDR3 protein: CASSQQGGDPGNTIYF
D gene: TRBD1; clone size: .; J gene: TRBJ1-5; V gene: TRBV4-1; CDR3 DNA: TGCGCCAGCAGCCCTGGGACAGGGGGCAGCCAGCCCCAGCATTTT; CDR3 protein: CASSPGTGGSQPQHF
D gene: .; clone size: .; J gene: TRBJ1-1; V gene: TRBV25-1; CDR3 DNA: TGTGCCAGCAGAGACTATGCTCAAAACACTGAAGCTTTCTTT; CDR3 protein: CASRDYAQNTEAFF
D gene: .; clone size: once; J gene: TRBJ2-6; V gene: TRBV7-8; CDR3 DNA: TGTGCCAGCAGCTTAGGAGTCTCCTCTGGGGCCAACGTCCTGACTTTC; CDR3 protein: CASSLGVSSGANVLTF
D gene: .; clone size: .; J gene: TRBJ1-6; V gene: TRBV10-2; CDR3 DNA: TGCGCCAGCAGTGTCGAGATAACCTATAATTCACCCCTCCACTTT; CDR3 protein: CASSVEITYNSPLHF
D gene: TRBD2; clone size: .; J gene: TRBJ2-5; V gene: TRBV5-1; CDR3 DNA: TGCGCCAGCACGGGACTAGCGGGGGGGCAGGAGACCCAGTACTTC; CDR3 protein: CASTGLAGGQETQYF
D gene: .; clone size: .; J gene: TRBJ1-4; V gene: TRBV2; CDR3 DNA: TGTGCCAGCAGGAGAGGGCTCGGCCAGGAAAAACTGTTTTTT; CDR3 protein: CASRRGLGQEKLFF
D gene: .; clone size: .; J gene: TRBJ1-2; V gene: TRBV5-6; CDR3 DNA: TGTGCCAGCAGCTTGCCGGGGGGGGTCTATGGCTACACCTTC; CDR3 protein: CASSLPGGVYGYTF
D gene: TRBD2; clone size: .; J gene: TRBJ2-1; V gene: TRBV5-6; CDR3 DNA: TGTGCCAGCAGCTTATGGGGACTAGCGGGGTTCAATGAGCAGTTCTTC; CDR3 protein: CASSLWGLAGFNEQFF